The source of this T cell receptor (beta chain) is a study of CXCR3-negative and CXCR3-positive naive CD8 T cells. Study-level findings and limits: After cryopreservation, CXCR3 expression dropped partially; most assays used fresh PBMCs.

UMI-labeled TRB cDNA libraries were prepared by 5' RACE. For each CDR3 protein, TCRdb gives one entry from its re-call of the 5' RACE reads, without DNA. This table lists about 120,000 distinct CDR3 sequences. About this clonotype itself: Its antigen is still unknown.

CDR3 length: 16 amino acids. Germline CDR1 and CDR2: PRHDT and FYEKMQ (reference sequence). This sequence was found in a human donor in good health. Some clones in this sample may be carry-over from other donors' samples. The chain employs TRBV13 and TRBJ2-3; the D gene TCRdb calls, TRBD1, cannot be checked with no DNA. Sample: naive CXCR3- CD8+ T cells from blood. Subset: CD45RO-CCR7+CD27+CD95- naive CD8+ T cells lacking CXCR3 (TNR3-). The CDR3 here is CASSGPGQGSTDTQYF.